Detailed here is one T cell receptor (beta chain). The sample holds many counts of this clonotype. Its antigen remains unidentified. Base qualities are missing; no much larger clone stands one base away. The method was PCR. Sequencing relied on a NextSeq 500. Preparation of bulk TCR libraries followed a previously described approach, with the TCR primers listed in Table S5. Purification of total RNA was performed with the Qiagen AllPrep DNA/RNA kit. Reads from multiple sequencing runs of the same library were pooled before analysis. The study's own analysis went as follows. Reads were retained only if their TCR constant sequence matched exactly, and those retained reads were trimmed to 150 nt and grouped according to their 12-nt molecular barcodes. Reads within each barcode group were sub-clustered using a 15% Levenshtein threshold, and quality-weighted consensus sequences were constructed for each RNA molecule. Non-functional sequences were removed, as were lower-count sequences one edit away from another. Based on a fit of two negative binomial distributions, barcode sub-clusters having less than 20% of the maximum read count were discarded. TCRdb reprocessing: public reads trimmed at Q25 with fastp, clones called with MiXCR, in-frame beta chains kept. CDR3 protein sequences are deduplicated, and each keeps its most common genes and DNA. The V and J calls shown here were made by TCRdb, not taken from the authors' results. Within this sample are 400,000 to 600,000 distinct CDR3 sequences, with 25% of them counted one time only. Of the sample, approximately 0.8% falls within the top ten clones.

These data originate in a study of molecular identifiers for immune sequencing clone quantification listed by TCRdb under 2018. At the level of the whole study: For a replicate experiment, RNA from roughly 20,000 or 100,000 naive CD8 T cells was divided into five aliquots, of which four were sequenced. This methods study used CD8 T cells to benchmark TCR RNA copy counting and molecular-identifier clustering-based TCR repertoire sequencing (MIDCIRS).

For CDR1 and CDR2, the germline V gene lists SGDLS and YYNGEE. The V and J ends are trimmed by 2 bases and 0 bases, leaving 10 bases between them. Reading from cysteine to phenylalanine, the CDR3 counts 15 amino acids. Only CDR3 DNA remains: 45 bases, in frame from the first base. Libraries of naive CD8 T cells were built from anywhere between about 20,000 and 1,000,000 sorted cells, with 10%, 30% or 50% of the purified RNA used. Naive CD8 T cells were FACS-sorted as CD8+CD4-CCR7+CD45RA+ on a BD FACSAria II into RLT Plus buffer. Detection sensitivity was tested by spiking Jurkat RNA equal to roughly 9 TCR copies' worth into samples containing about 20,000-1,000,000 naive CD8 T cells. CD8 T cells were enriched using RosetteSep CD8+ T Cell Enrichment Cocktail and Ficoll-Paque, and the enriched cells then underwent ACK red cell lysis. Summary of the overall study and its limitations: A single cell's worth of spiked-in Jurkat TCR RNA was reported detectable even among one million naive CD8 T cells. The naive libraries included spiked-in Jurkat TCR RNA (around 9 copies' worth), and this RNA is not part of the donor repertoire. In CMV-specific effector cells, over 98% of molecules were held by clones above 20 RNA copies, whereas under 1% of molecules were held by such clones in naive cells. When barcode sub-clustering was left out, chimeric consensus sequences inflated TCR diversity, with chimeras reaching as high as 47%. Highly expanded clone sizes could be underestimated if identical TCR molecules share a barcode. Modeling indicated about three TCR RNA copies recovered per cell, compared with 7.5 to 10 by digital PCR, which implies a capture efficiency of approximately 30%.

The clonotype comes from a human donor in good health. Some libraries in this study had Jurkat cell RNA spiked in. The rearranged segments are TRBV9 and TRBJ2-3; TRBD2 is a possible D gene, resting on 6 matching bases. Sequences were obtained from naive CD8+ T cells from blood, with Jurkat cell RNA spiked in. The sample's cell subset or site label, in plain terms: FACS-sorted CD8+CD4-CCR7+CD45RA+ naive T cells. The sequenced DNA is TGTGCCAGCAGCGTTAGCGGCTATAGCACAGATACGCAGTATTTT. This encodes CASSVSGYSTDTQYF.